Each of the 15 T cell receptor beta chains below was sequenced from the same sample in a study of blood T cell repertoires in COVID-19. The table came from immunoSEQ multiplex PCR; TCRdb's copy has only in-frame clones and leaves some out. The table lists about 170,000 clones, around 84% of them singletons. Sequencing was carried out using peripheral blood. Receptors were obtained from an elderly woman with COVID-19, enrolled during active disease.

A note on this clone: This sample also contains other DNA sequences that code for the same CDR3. The CDR3 sequence is CASSLGGSIYEQYF. The CDR3 DNA sequence: TGTGCCAGCAGCTTAGGGGGCAGCATCTACGAGCAGTACTTC. The rearrangement uses TRBV7-2 and TRBJ2-7; tentatively, D is TRBD1 (5 bases). The V gene's germline CDR1 is SGHTA and CDR2 FQGNSA. V lost 1 base and J 3 bases, leaving 10 bases between the germline ends. This CDR3 comprises 14 residues.

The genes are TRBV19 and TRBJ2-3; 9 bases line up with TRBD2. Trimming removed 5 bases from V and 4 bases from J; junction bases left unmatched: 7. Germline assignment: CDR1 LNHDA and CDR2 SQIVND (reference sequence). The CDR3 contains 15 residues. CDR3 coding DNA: TGTGCCAGTAGTCTTCTAGCGGGATATTCAGATACGCAGTATTTT. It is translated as CASSLLAGYSDTQYF.

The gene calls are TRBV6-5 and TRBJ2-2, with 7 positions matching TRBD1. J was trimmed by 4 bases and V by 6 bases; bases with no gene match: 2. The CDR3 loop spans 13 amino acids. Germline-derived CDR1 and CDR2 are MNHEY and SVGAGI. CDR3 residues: CASRQGLTGELFF. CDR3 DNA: TGTGCCAGCAGACAGGGGCTCACCGGGGAGCTGTTTTTT.

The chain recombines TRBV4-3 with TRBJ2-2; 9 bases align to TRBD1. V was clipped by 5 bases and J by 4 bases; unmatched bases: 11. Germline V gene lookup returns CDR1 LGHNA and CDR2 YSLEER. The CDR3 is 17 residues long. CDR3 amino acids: CASSAPGQGSGTGELFF. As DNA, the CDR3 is TGCGCCAGCAGCGCACCGGGACAGGGTTCGGGCACCGGGGAGCTGTTTTTT.

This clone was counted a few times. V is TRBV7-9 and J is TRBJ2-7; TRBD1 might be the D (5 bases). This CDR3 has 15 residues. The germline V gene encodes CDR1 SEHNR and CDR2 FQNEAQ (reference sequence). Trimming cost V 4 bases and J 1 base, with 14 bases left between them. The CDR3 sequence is CASSSRRSGSYEQYF. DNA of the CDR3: TGTGCCAGCAGCTCCCGCCGGTCAGGGTCCTACGAGCAGTACTTC.

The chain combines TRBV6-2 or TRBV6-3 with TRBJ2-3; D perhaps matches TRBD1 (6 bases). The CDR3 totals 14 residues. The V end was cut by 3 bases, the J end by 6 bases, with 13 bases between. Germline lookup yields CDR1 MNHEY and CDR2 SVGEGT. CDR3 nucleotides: TGTGCCAGCAGTTATAACAGGGTCGGGGATACGCAGTATTTT. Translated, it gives CASSYNRVGDTQYF.

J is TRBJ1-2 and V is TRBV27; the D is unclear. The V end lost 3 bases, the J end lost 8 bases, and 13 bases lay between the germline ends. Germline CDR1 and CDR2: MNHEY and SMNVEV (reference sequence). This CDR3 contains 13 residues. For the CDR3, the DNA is TGTGCCAGCAGTTTCAGCGGTGCCGACGGCTACACCTTC. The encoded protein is CASSFSGADGYTF.

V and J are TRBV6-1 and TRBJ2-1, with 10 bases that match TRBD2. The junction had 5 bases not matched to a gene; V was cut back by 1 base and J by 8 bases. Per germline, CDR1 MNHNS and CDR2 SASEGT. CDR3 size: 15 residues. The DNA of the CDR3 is TGTGCCAGCAGTGAAGTGCTAGCGGGAGTGGATGAGCAGTTCTTC. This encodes CASSEVLAGVDEQFF.

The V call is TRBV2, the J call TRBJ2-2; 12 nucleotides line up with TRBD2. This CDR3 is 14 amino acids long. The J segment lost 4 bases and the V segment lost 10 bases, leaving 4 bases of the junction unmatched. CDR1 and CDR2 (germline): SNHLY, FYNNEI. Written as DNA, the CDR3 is TGTGCCACAACGGGACTAGCGGGCACCGGGGAGCTGTTTTTT. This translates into CATTGLAGTGELFF.

CDR3 residues: CASSIGQGASYEQYF. DNA of the CDR3: TGTGCCAGCAGCATCGGACAGGGGGCTTCGTACGAGCAGTACTTC. The chain uses TRBV9 and TRBJ2-7; 11 positions match TRBD1. Germline-derived CDR1 and CDR2 are SGDLS and YYNGEE. This CDR3 region has 15 residues. V was pared by 4 bases and J by 4 bases, with 7 bases of the junction left unmatched.

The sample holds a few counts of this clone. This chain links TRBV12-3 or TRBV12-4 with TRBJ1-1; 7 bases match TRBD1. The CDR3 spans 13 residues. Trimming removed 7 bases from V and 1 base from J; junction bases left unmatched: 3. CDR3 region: CASTRQGNTEAFF. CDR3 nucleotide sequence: TGTGCCAGCACTCGACAGGGGAACACTGAAGCTTTCTTT.

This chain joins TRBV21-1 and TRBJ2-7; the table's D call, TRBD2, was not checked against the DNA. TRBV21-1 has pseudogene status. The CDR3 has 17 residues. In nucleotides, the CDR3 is TGTGCCAGCAGCAAACCCGGGACTAGCGGGATCATGTACGAGCAGTACTTC. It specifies CASSKPGTSGIMYEQYF.

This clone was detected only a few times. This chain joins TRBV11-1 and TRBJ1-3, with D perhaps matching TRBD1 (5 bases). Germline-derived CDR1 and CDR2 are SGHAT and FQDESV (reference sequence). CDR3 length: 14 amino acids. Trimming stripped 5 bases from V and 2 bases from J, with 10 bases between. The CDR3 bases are TGTGCCAGCAGCCGCGGCAGGGCTGGAAACACCATATATTTT. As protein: CASSRGRAGNTIYF.

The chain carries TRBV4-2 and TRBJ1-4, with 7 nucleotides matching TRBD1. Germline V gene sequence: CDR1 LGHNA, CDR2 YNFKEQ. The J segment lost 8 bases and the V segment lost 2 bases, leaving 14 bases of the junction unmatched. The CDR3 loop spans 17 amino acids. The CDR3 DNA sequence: TGTGCCAGCAGCCAAACCACCAAACAGGGGAGAGGAGAAAAACTGTTTTTT. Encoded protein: CASSQTTKQGRGEKLFF.

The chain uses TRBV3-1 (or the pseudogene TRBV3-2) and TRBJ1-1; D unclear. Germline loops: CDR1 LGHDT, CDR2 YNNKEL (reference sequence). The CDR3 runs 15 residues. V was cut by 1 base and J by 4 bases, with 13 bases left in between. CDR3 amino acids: CASSQGGISSTEAFF. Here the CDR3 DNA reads TGTGCCAGCAGCCAAGGAGGCATTTCATCCACTGAAGCTTTCTTT.